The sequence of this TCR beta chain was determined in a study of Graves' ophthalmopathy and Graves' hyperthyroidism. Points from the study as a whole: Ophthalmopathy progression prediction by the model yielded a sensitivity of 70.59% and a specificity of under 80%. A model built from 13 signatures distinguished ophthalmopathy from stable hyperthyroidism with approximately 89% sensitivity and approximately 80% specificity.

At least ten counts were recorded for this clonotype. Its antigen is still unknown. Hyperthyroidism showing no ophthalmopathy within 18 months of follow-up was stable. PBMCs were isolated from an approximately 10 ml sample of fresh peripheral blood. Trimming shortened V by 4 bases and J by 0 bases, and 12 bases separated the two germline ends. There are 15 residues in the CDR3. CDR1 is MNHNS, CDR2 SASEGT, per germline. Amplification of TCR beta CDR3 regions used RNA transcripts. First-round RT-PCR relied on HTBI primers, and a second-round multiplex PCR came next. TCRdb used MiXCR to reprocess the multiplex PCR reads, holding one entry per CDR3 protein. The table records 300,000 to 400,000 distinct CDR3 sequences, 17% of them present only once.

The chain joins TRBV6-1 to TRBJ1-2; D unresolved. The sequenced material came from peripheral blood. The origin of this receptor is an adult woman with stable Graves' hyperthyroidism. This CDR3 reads CASSGGHTTNYGYTF. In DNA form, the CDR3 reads TGTGCCAGCAGTGGAGGCCACACAACTAACTATGGCTACACCTTC.